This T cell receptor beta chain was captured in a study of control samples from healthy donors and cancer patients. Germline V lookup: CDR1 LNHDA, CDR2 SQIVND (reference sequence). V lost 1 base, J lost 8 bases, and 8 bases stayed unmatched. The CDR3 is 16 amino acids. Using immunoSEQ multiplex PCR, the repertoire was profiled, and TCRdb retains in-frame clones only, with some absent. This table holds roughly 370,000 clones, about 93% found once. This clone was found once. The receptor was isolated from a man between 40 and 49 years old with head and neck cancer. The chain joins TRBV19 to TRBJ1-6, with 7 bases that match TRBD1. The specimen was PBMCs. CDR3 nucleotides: TGTGCCAGTAGTATAGCACCAGGGGGAAGGTATTCACCCCTCCACTTT. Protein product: CASSIAPGGRYSPLHF.